The 27 T cell receptor beta chains reported below all come from one sample, sequenced in a study of metastatic and nonmetastatic thyroid tumors. No patient had received any treatment before thyroid surgery. With MiXCR, TCRdb called clones anew from the PCR reads. Of around 26,000 clones listed, 19% are singletons. The sample comprised blood. These receptors all come from a male donor with papillary thyroid cancer or a benign thyroid nodule (not recorded which). Some clones in this sample may be carry-over from other donors' samples.

This clone occurred many times. V and J are TRBV20-1 and TRBJ2-5; TRBD2 is a possible D gene (6 bases). Trimming stripped 4 bases from V and 7 bases from J, with 13 bases between. CDR3 size: 12 residues. The germline V gene has CDR1 DFQATT and CDR2 SNEGSKA (reference sequence). The CDR3, as DNA: TGCAGTGCTAAATGGGAGGACGGGACCCAGTACTTC. Amino acids: CSAKWEDGTQYF.

This clone was seen only a few times. This chain connects TRBV27 to TRBJ1-6; D may be TRBD1 (6 bases). In germline, CDR1 is MNHEY, CDR2 SMNVEV (reference sequence). Between the trimmed V and J ends, which lost 2 bases and 10 bases, there was a span of 12 bases. The CDR3 is 14 residues long. CDR3 protein: CASSLGPGTSPLHF. CDR3 DNA sequence: TGTGCCAGCAGTTTAGGCCCAGGGACATCACCCCTCCACTTT.

Ten or more counts support this clone. The V and J genes are TRBV6-5 and TRBJ1-4; no clear D. The length of the CDR3 is 15 residues. V lost 2 bases and J lost 4, with 11 bases in between. CDR1 is MNHEY and CDR2 is SVGAGI in the germline V gene. In DNA form, the CDR3 reads TGTGCCAGCAGTTACCCGGACGGAGATAATGAAAAACTGTTTTTT. This sequence encodes CASSYPDGDNEKLFF.

Only a few counts were recorded for this clone. This chain connects TRBV28 to TRBJ2-2; the D gene could be TRBD1 or TRBD2 (5 bases each). The V and J ends lost 6 bases and 7 bases respectively, with 15 bases between them. The CDR3 extends over 14 amino acids. Germline V CDR1 and CDR2: MDHEN, SYDVKM. The CDR3 loop reads CASRRGGPSGELFF. For the CDR3, the DNA is TGTGCCAGCAGGAGGGGTGGGCCAAGCGGGGAGCTGTTTTTT.

This clone was seen many times. Additional DNA sequences in this sample encode the identical CDR3. The V gene is TRBV24-1, the J gene TRBJ2-5, with D perhaps TRBD2 (6 bases). The germline V and J ends were trimmed by 3 bases and 5 bases, with 18 bases remaining between them. Germline CDR1 reads KGHDR; CDR2 reads SFDVKD. CDR3 size: 16 residues. DNA of the CDR3: TGTGCCACCAGTGATGAGACTAGAGCGGGTCGGGAGACCCAGTACTTC. The encoded protein is CATSDETRAGRETQYF.

By share, this clone ranks as medium-sized (0.01 to 0.1%). The chain is built from TRBV28 and TRBJ2-3, with D perhaps matching TRBD2 (6 bases). This CDR3 contains 14 residues. Trimming pared 3 bases from V and 1 base from J, leaving 8 bases between. Germline CDR1 reads MDHEN; CDR2 reads SYDVKM. The CDR3, as DNA: TGTGCCAGCAGTTTTGTAGCGGGCACAGATACGCAGTATTTT. Translation: CASSFVAGTDTQYF.

In this sample, this clone turned up once. No conserved phenylalanine or tryptophan ends this CDR3, so it is likely a read error. DNA of the CDR3: TGTGCCAGCAGCCCTCGTGGACTAGCGGGAGAAACCGGGGAGCTGTTTCTT. Protein: CASSPRGLAGETGELFL. The chain has TRBV11-1 and TRBJ2-2, with TRBD2 identical over 13 bases. The CDR3 contains 17 residues. V lost 5 bases to trimming and J lost 5 bases; unmatched junction nucleotides: 8. Germline assignment: CDR1 SGHAT and CDR2 FQDESV (reference sequence).

The V and J genes are TRBV2 and TRBJ2-7; D remains unclear. CDR1 and CDR2 (germline): SNHLY, FYNNEI. V was shortened by 3 bases and J by 7 bases, with 7 bases between the two germline ends. The CDR3 is made up of 11 amino acids. CDR3 nucleotide sequence: TGTGCCAGCAGTGATTTCCTTGAGCAGTACTTC. As protein: CASSDFLEQYF.

The rearrangement joins TRBV30 to TRBJ1-1, with D tentatively TRBD1 (6 bases). V was clipped by 2 bases and J by 8 bases, with 15 bases between them. This CDR3 is built from 13 residues. Germline V gene sequence: CDR1 GTSNPN, CDR2 SVGIG (reference sequence). The CDR3 bases are TGTGCCTGGAGTCTAGAGGGGGGCGCCGAAGCTTTCTTT. Translation: CAWSLEGGAEAFF.

The chain links TRBV10-2 to TRBJ2-7, with D perhaps matching TRBD2 (6 bases). Trimming took 8 bases from V and 3 from J, leaving 20 bases between them. The CDR3 is 15 amino acids. Germline V gives CDR1 WSHSY, CDR2 SAAADI. The CDR3 DNA sequence: TGCGCCAGCCCAAGGACTATCGGGAGAAACTACGAGCAGTACTTC. It encodes CASPRTIGRNYEQYF.

This clone was observed at least ten times. The chain combines TRBV30 with TRBJ1-1; D gene ambiguous. Trimming shortened V by 2 bases and J by 7 bases, and 11 bases separated the two germline ends. This CDR3 is 12 amino acids long. Germline V gene data show CDR1 as GTSNPN and CDR2 as SVGIG (reference sequence). The CDR3 DNA follows: TGTGCCTGGAGTCAAGACGGAGATGAAGCTTTCTTT. Amino acid sequence: CAWSQDGDEAFF.

The table lists this clone with many counts. V usage is TRBV2 and J usage is TRBJ2-3, with 9 bases identical to TRBD2. Per the germline V gene, CDR1 is SNHLY and CDR2 is FYNNEI. The CDR3 spans 16 residues. V lost 2 bases and J lost 5; bases outside the gene matches: 8. CDR3 sequence: CASSELAGVEGDTQYF. The CDR3 DNA is TGTGCCAGCAGTGAATTAGCGGGAGTTGAGGGAGATACGCAGTATTTT. Full variable domain (remainder filled in from reference TRBV2 and TRBJ2-3): EPEVTQTPSHQVTQMGQEVILRCVPISNHLYFYWYRQILGQKVEFLVSFYNNEISEKSEIFDDQFSVERPDGSNFTLKIRSTKLEDSAMYFCASSELAGVEGDTQYFGPGTRLTVL.

By frequency in the sample, this clone is medium-sized. The chain combines TRBV28 with TRBJ1-6; 7 nucleotides agree with TRBD1. This CDR3 contains 14 residues. Per germline, CDR1 MDHEN and CDR2 SYDVKM. V lost 4 bases to trimming and J lost 7 bases; unmatched junction nucleotides: 4. The CDR3 coding sequence is TGTGCCAGCAGTTCGACAGGGTGGAATTCACCCCTCCACTTT. Residues: CASSSTGWNSPLHF.

This clone was detected only a few times. This chain uses TRBV6-1 with TRBJ2-3; 9 nucleotides line up with TRBD2. The length of the CDR3 is 15 residues. V shed 4 bases, J shed 1 base, and the junction held 3 bases outside the gene matches. Germline V CDR1 and CDR2: MNHNS, SASEGT. The CDR3 DNA is TGTGCCAGCAGTGGGCGGACTAGCGGCACAGATACGCAGTATTTT. This sequence encodes CASSGRTSGTDTQYF.

This clone was seen a handful of times. Germline and junction disagree at one end, which may indicate a read error. The chain carries TRBV19 and TRBJ1-4; D is ambiguous. CDR1 is LNHDA, CDR2 SQIVND, per germline (reference sequence). The CDR3 is 15 amino acids. The CDR3 loop reads CASSSRLSPNEKLLF. The CDR3 coding sequence is TGTGCCAGTAGTTCCAGATTATCGCCTAATGAAAAACTGCTTTTT.

The table lists this clone with many counts. This chain connects TRBV20-1 to TRBJ2-5; 9 bases align to TRBD2. Germline-derived CDR1 and CDR2 are DFQATT and SNEGSKA (reference sequence). V shed 2 bases and J 7 bases; nucleotides not matched to a gene: 11. The length of the CDR3 is 15 residues. The CDR3: CSARPLLAGEVTQYF. CDR3 sequence (DNA): TGCAGTGCTAGACCCCTTTTAGCGGGAGAGGTGACCCAGTACTTC.

This clone appeared a few times. V usage is TRBV6-5 and J usage is TRBJ2-6; D unresolved. V dropped 1 base and J dropped 2 bases, with 6 bases sitting between them. The germline gives CDR1 MNHEY, CDR2 SVGAGI. This CDR3 has 15 residues. CDR3 loop: CASSYWPTGANVLTF. The DNA for the CDR3 is TGTGCCAGCAGTTACTGGCCAACTGGGGCCAACGTCCTGACTTTC.

This clone was observed at least ten times. The same CDR3 arises from other DNA sequences in this sample as well. J is TRBJ2-3 and V is TRBV20-1, with 8 bases matching TRBD2. The germline CDR1 and CDR2 sequences are DFQATT and SNEGSKA (reference sequence). The CDR3 covers 18 residues. In DNA form, the CDR3 reads TGCAGCTTAAACCTTCCCGGGCTAGCGGGCCAGAGCACAGATACGCAGTATTTT. Amino acids: CSLNLPGLAGQSTDTQYF.

This clone was found a few times. The chain uses TRBV28 and TRBJ2-7; no clear D. V was shortened by 4 bases and J by 7 bases, with 17 bases between the two germline ends. The CDR3 sequence is 14 residues long. Germline CDR1 MDHEN, CDR2 SYDVKM. In DNA, the CDR3 is TGTGCCAGCAGTTCCTCCTTCAGGAAGAGGGAGCAGTACTTC. Translating it yields CASSSSFRKREQYF.

Points on this clone: One end of the junction is discordant with germline, which a read error may explain. The chain combines TRBV11-2 with TRBJ2-7; tentatively, D is TRBD2 (5 bases). From germline, CDR1 is SGHAT and CDR2 FQNNGV. This CDR3 contains 14 residues. The CDR3 sequence is CANSLGVGVGEQYF. In DNA form, the CDR3 reads TGTGCCAACAGCTTAGGAGTGGGAGTTGGCGAGCAGTACTTC.

This clone is medium-sized in the sample. V and J are TRBV6-5 and TRBJ2-3, with 7 bases that match TRBD2. Germline values: CDR1 MNHEY, CDR2 SVGAGI. The CDR3 is 16 residues long. The ends lost 1 base at V and 2 bases at J; junction bases unmatched: 6. The CDR3 DNA sequence: TGTGCCAGCAGTTACTTCTCTAGCGGATTCACAGATACGCAGTATTTT. Protein product: CASSYFSSGFTDTQYF.

This clone has ten or more counts. V and J are TRBV18 and TRBJ2-2; D may be TRBD1 or TRBD2 (6 bases each). V was pared by 3 bases and J by 0 bases, with 11 bases between. The germline V gene encodes CDR1 KGHSH and CDR2 LQKENI. The CDR3 is 16 residues long. CDR3 amino acids: CASSPLGGTNTGELFF. In DNA, the CDR3 is TGTGCCAGCTCACCTCTAGGGGGGACGAACACCGGGGAGCTGTTTTTT.

This clone was picked up many times. The chain combines TRBV9 with TRBJ2-3, with TRBD2 matching 8 bases. CDR3 length equals 16 residues. The ends lost 2 bases at V and 6 bases at J; junction bases unmatched: 11. Germline CDR1 is SGDLS and CDR2 is YYNGEE. The CDR3 loop is CASSVGPAGVGDTQYF. CDR3 sequence (DNA): TGTGCCAGCAGCGTCGGCCCAGCGGGAGTGGGGGATACGCAGTATTTT. Filled out from reference TRBV9 and TRBJ2-3, the complete variable domain reads DSGVTQTPKHLITATGQRVTLRCSPRSGDLSVYWYQQSLDQGLQFLIQYYNGEERAKGNILERFSAQQFPDLHSELNLSSLELGDSALYFCASSVGPAGVGDTQYFGPGTRLTVL.

The sample holds a few counts of this clone. The junction shows a germline mismatch at one end, possibly a read error. The rearrangement joins TRBV14 to TRBJ1-3, with D possibly TRBD1 on 5 matching bases. The length of the CDR3 is 12 residues. Per germline, CDR1 SGHDN and CDR2 FVKESK. CDR3: CASSQERPGLNF. Here the CDR3 DNA reads TGTGCCAGCAGCCAAGAAAGACCGGGACTCAATTTT.

This clone was found a few times. The CDR3 region has the DNA TGTGCCAGCAGTTTAAGTGAGCGACTGTTCACAGATACGCAGTATTTT. Translation: CASSLSERLFTDTQYF. The gene calls are TRBV27 and TRBJ2-3; D gene ambiguous. The CDR3 contains 16 residues. Trimming took 2 bases from V and 2 from J, leaving 14 bases between them. Germline V gives CDR1 MNHEY, CDR2 SMNVEV (reference sequence).

Within the sample, this clone is medium-sized (0.01 to 0.1%). CDR3 DNA: TGTGCCAGCAGCCTCTTGGGGTACGAGCAGTACTTC. Translated: CASSLLGYEQYF. This chain uses TRBV6-1 with TRBJ2-7; D is ambiguous. Germline CDR1 and CDR2: MNHNS and SASEGT. V lost 6 bases, J lost 4 bases, and 10 bases lay in between. The CDR3 is made up of 12 amino acids.

By share, this clone counts as medium-sized. The V call is TRBV12-5, the J call TRBJ2-7; D remains ambiguous. The CDR3 totals 14 residues. CDR1 LGHNT and CDR2 FRNRAP come from the germline V gene. The V end lost 8 bases, the J end lost 7 bases, and 21 bases lay between the germline ends. The CDR3 DNA sequence: TGTGCTAGTTCCCCCGACGGAGCTACTGGGGAGCAGTACTTC. Amino acid sequence: CASSPDGATGEQYF.